This T cell receptor beta chain was recovered during a study of beta chain features in type 1 diabetes. Germline loops: CDR1 SGHNT, CDR2 YYREEE (reference sequence). V dropped 4 bases and J dropped 7; count of bases not matched to a gene: 2. The CDR3 covers 13 residues. The whole isolated RNA underwent reverse transcription, so sequencing captured expressed TCRB transcripts. The table came from immunoSEQ multiplex PCR; TCRdb's copy has only in-frame clones and leaves some out. The sample consists of about 410,000 clones, 11% to 15% of them appearing once. Only a few counts were recorded for this clone.

V gene TRBV5-4 combines with J gene TRBJ2-4, with 10 nucleotides matching TRBD1. This sequence originates from a man aged 30-40 years in good health. Material for sequencing was naive CD4+ T cells from blood. The CDR3 region has the DNA TGTGCCAGCAGCGGGGGACAGGGGAACATTCAGTACTTC. This translates into CASSGGQGNIQYF. Combining the CDR3 with reference TRBV5-4 and TRBJ2-4 gives the whole variable domain ETGVTQSPTHLIKTRGQQVTLRCSSQSGHNTVSWYQQALGQGPQFIFQYYREEENGRGNFPPRFSGLQFPNYSSELNVNALELDDSALYLCASSGGQGNIQYFGAGTRLSVL.